Below, one TCR beta chain is given with its context. Antigen unknown. Produced via immunoSEQ multiplex PCR; TCRdb's table is partial and in-frame only. The data contain around 2,300 clones, over 25% of them singletons. The sample comes from a study of T cells in localized non-small cell lung cancer. Study findings and constraints: Of the tissues analyzed, uninvolved adjacent lung showed maximal T cell clonality, greater than tumor. A median of roughly 52 of the top 100 tumor clones appeared in adjacent lung, which was paired and uninvolved. Sequencing was restricted to one tumor region; therefore, heterogeneity remains possible. Higher blood T cell density tracked longer overall survival.

The clonotype was recovered from a man aged 35 to 70 with stage III squamous cell lung carcinoma. Sequenced material: lung tumor tissue, taken before any cancer treatment.

The CDR3 region is CASSPLKNTGELFF. DNA of the CDR3: TGTGCCAGCTCACCACTTAAGAACACCGGGGAGCTGTTTTTT. The rearrangement joins TRBV18 to TRBJ2-2; D call uncertain. Trimming took 1 base from V and 1 from J, leaving 4 bases between them. Germline CDR1 reads KGHSH; CDR2 reads LQKENI. The CDR3 sequence is 14 residues long.